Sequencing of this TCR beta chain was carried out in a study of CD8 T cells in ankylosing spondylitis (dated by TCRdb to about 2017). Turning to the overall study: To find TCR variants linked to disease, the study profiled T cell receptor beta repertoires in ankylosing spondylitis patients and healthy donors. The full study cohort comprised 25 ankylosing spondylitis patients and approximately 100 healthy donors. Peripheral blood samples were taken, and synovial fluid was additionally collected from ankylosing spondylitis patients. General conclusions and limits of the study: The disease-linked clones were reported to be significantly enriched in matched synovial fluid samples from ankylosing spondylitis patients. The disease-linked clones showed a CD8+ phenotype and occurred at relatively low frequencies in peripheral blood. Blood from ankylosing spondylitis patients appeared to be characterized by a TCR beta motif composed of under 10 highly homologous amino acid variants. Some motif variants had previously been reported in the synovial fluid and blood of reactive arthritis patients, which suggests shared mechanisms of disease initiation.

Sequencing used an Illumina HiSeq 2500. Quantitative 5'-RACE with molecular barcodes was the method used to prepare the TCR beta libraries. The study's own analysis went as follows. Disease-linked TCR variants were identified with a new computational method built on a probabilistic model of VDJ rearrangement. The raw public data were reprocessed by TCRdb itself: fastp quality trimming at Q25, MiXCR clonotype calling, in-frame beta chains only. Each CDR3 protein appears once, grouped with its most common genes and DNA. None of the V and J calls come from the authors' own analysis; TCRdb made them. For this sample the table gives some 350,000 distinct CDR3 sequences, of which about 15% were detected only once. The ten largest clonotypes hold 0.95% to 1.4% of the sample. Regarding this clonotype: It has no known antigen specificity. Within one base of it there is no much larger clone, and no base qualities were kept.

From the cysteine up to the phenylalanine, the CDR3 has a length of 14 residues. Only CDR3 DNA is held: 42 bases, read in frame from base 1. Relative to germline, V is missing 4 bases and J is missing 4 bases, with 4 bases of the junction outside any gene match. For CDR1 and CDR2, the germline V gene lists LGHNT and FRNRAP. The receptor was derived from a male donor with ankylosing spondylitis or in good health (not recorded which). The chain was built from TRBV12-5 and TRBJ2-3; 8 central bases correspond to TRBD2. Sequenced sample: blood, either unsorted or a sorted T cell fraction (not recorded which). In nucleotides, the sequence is TGTGCTAGTGGTTCCGGGGGGGAGGCAGATACGCAGTATTTT. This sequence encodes CASGSGGEADTQYF.